The TCR beta chain described here comes from a study of blood T cell repertoires in COVID-19. About the research overall: Sites in the United States, Italy and Spain provided acute and convalescent COVID-19 samples.

TCRdb keeps only in-frame clones here, not all; method: immunoSEQ multiplex PCR. The sample contains over 400,000 clones, roughly nine tenths of which appear only once. This CDR3 spans 12 amino acids. Looked up from germline, CDR1 is SNHLY and CDR2 is FYNNEI. V was pared by 6 bases and J by 7 bases, with 5 bases of the junction left unmatched. The clonotype originates from a woman aged 50 to 60 with COVID-19, enrolled during active disease. V is TRBV2 and J is TRBJ1-1; 7 bases align to TRBD1. The sequencing sample was made of peripheral blood. The CDR3 sequence: CASRGDRYEAFF. CDR3 in DNA: TGTGCCAGCAGGGGGGACAGATATGAAGCTTTCTTT.